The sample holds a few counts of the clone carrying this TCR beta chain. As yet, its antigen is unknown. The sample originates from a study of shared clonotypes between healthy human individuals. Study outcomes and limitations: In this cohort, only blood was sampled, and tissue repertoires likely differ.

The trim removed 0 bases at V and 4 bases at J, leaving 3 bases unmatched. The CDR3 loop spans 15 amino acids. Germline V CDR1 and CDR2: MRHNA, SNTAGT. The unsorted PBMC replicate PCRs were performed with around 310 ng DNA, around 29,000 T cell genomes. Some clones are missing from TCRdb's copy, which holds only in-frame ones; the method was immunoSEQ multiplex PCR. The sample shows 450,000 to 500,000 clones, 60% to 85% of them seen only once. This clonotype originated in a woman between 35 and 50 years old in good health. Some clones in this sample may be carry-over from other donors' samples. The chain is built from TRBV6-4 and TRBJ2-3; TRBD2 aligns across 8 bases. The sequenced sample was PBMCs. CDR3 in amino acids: CASSDSAGAADTQYF. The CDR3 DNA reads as TGTGCCAGCAGTGACTCAGCGGGAGCGGCAGATACGCAGTATTTT.